The 30 T cell receptor beta chains reported below all come from one sample, sequenced in a study of beta chain features in type 1 diabetes. What these receptors recognize is not known. The whole isolated RNA underwent reverse transcription, so sequencing captured expressed TCRB transcripts. Some clones are missing from TCRdb's copy, which holds only in-frame ones; the method was immunoSEQ multiplex PCR. This sample has about 170,000 clones, with approximately 8% found just once. Study-level findings and limits: There was a moderate but significant shortening of TCRB CDR3s in all four CD4+ subsets of Type 1 diabetes patients.

The material sequenced was central memory CD4+ T cells from blood. The receptor source for this set is a woman in her forties with type 1 diabetes.

This clone appeared a few times. The DNA for the CDR3 is TGTGCCAGCAGCGGACGACAGAGATGTAACTATGGCTACACCTTC. It specifies CASSGRQRCNYGYTF. This chain joins TRBV21-1 and TRBJ1-2; TRBD1 reflects the table's D call only, with no check against the DNA. TRBV21-1 is flagged as a pseudogene. The CDR3 sequence is 15 residues long.

This clone was counted between two and nine times. The V call is TRBV7-9, the J call TRBJ2-7, with D maybe TRBD1 (5 bases). The length of the CDR3 is 14 residues. Germline V gene data show CDR1 as SEHNR and CDR2 as FQNEAQ (reference sequence). The V gene lost 5 bases and the J gene lost 1 base, with 12 bases spanning the gap. In nucleotides, the CDR3 is TGTGCCAGCAGCATACAGGACGATTCCTACGAGCAGTACTTC. Translation: CASSIQDDSYEQYF. The variable domain in full, completed from reference TRBV7-9 and TRBJ2-7, reads DTGVSQNPRHKITKRGQNVTFRCDPISEHNRLYWYRQTLGQGPEFLTYFQNEAQLEKSRLLSDRFSAERPKGSFSTLEIQRTEQGDSAMYLCASSIQDDSYEQYFGPGTRLTVT.

This clone has more than one count but fewer than ten. The CDR3 nucleotides read TGTGCCAGCAGCCAAGATTTGGAGTACGAGCAGTACTTC. It encodes CASSQDLEYEQYF. The gene calls are TRBV4-2 and TRBJ2-7; D is uncertain. Germline-derived CDR1 and CDR2 are LGHNA and YNFKEQ. There are 13 residues in the CDR3. Trimming removed 0 bases from V and 4 bases from J, with 7 bases in between.

The J gene is TRBJ1-1, the V gene TRBV25-1, with D perhaps TRBD1 (6 bases). This CDR3 comprises 12 residues. Trimming took off 10 bases at V and 5 bases at J, with 14 bases between the two ends. Germline V gives CDR1 MGHDK, CDR2 SYGVNS. CDR3: CATLGQLTEAFF. For the CDR3, the DNA is TGTGCCACCTTGGGACAATTGACTGAAGCTTTCTTT. Combining the CDR3 with reference TRBV25-1 and TRBJ1-1 gives the whole variable domain EADIYQTPRYLVIGTGKKITLECSQTMGHDKMYWYQQDPGMELHLIHYSYGVNSTEKGDLSSESTVSRIRTEHFPLTLESARPSHTSQYLCATLGQLTEAFFGQGTRLTVV.

This clone has a handful of counts. The DNA of the CDR3 is TGTGCCTGGGGAAGGGTAGCGGGACTCGGGGGCACAGATACGCAGTATTTT. It translates to CAWGRVAGLGGTDTQYF. The chain couples TRBV30 to TRBJ2-3; 8 bases are a match to TRBD2. Germline V gene lookup returns CDR1 GTSNPN and CDR2 SVGIG (reference sequence). With V trimmed by 5 bases and J by 1 base, 14 bases remained unmatched. This CDR3 spans 17 amino acids.

The V call is TRBV5-1, the J call TRBJ1-6; D ambiguous. CDR1 and CDR2 from the germline V gene are SGHRS and YFSETQ. V was cut by 0 bases and J by 11 bases, with 12 bases left in between. The CDR3 consists of 14 residues. The CDR3 DNA reads as TGCGCCAGCAGCTTGGTCGCCGCCCAGGCACCCCTCCACTTT. This codes for CASSLVAAQAPLHF. Supplemented by reference TRBV5-1 and TRBJ1-6, the full variable domain reads KAGVTQTPRYLIKTRGQQVTLSCSPISGHRSVSWYQQTPGQGLQFLFEYFSETQRNKGNFPGRFSGRQFSNSRSEMNVSTLELGDSALYLCASSLVAAQAPLHFGNGTRLTVT.

This clone has just a few counts. Other DNA sequences in the same sample also yield this CDR3. V is TRBV30 and J is TRBJ1-5; D not certain. CDR1 is GTSNPN and CDR2 is SVGIG in the germline V gene (reference sequence). CDR3 length equals 13 residues. Trimming removed 0 bases from V and 5 bases from J, with 8 bases in between. The CDR3 sequence: CAWSVRQDQPQHF. The DNA of the CDR3 is TGTGCCTGGAGTGTACGTCAGGATCAGCCCCAGCATTTT.

This clone was counted only a few times. The V call is TRBV5-4, the J call TRBJ1-3; 7 nucleotides line up with TRBD1. Germline CDR1 reads SGHNT; CDR2 reads YYREEE (reference sequence). The J segment lost 0 bases and the V segment lost 7 bases, leaving 10 bases of the junction unmatched. CDR3 length: 16 residues. CDR3 in DNA: TGTGCCAGCCACCCGGGAGGGGGCCGCTCTGGAAACACCATATATTTT. It specifies CASHPGGGRSGNTIYF.

The chain joins TRBV2 to TRBJ1-1; D perhaps matches TRBD1 (5 bases). V shed 8 bases and J shed 0 bases, with 7 bases lying between them. The CDR3 has 12 residues. From germline, CDR1 is SNHLY and CDR2 FYNNEI. CDR3 nucleotides: TGTGCCAGCGGGACTCTGAACACTGAAGCTTTCTTT. Protein sequence: CASGTLNTEAFF.

This clone was counted a few times. This chain connects TRBV28 to TRBJ1-1, with 8 bases matching TRBD1. CDR1 and CDR2 from the germline V gene are MDHEN and SYDVKM. The J segment lost 4 bases and the V segment lost 6 bases, leaving 7 bases of the junction unmatched. This CDR3 region has 14 residues. The CDR3 sequence: CASRPGGRGTEAFF. CDR3 bases: TGTGCCAGCAGGCCAGGGGGCCGGGGCACTGAAGCTTTCTTT.

The sample holds a few counts of this clone. The chain uses TRBV5-8 and TRBJ1-5; tentatively, D is TRBD1 (6 bases). Between the trimmed V and J ends, which lost 3 bases and 7 bases, there was a span of 20 bases. CDR1 and CDR2 (germline): SGHTS, YDEGEE. This CDR3 is built from 16 residues. The chain's CDR3 is CASSSVSASGVQPQHF. CDR3 in DNA: TGTGCCAGCAGCTCCGTTTCCGCGTCAGGGGTGCAGCCCCAGCATTTT.

The genes are TRBV4-3 and TRBJ1-1; D is undetermined. Looked up from germline, CDR1 is LGHNA and CDR2 is YSLEER. The CDR3 covers 15 residues. The V end lost 0 bases, the J end lost 3 bases, and 11 bases lay between the germline ends. The CDR3 is CASSQDPTRDTEAFF. The CDR3 nucleotides read TGCGCCAGCAGCCAAGACCCGACGAGGGACACTGAAGCTTTCTTT.

The table lists this clone with a few counts. At one boundary the junction diverges from the germline segment, which might be a read error. V and J are TRBV5-4 and TRBJ1-2, with a possible D match to TRBD1 (6 bases). The CDR3 has 13 residues. Germline values: CDR1 SGHNT, CDR2 YYREEE (reference sequence). The CDR3 region has the DNA TGCGCCAGCAGCCAAGAACAGGGAGGGGGCTACACCTTC. It encodes CASSQEQGGGYTF.

This chain uses TRBV7-2 with TRBJ2-7; TRBD1 aligns across 7 bases. With V trimmed by 5 bases and J by 1 base, 5 bases remained unmatched. The CDR3 length is 14 residues. Germline CDR1 reads SGHTA; CDR2 reads FQGNSA. The CDR3 sequence: CASSPGQRSYEQYF. The CDR3 DNA reads as TGTGCCAGCAGCCCGGGACAGCGTTCCTACGAGCAGTACTTC.

The chain joins TRBV15 to TRBJ2-4; the D is unclear. Germline CDR1 LNHNV, CDR2 YYDKDF (reference sequence). The CDR3 is 12 residues long. Trimming left V 0 bases short and J 8 bases short, with 5 bases between. The CDR3 sequence: CATSREQYIQYF. The CDR3 region has the DNA TGTGCCACCAGCAGAGAACAGTACATTCAGTACTTC.

This clone was counted only a few times. The CDR3 protein is CASSEDRDAQPQHF. In nucleotides, the CDR3 is TGTGCCAGCAGTGAGGACAGGGATGCTCAGCCCCAGCATTTT. The chain joins TRBV6-5 to TRBJ1-5; 8 nucleotides agree with TRBD1. The V gene's germline CDR1 is MNHEY and CDR2 SVGAGI. V trimming: 5 bases; J trimming: 6 bases; junction bases outside the gene matches: 6. The CDR3 loop spans 14 amino acids.

The genes are TRBV7-2 and TRBJ2-5, with 8 bases fitting TRBD1. This CDR3 is 15 amino acids long. The V gene end was trimmed by 7 bases and the J gene end by 5 bases; junction bases not matched to a gene: 12. Germline CDR1 is SGHTA and CDR2 is FQGNSA. The CDR3 region is CASTSWAGGAETQYF. Written as DNA, the CDR3 is TGTGCCAGCACCTCCTGGGCAGGGGGCGCGGAGACCCAGTACTTC.

This clone has a handful of counts. The chain couples TRBV18 to TRBJ1-2, with 9 nucleotides matching TRBD1. The CDR3 sequence is 15 residues long. Trimming cost V 4 bases and J 1 base; bases outside gene matches: 4. Germline CDR1 and CDR2: KGHSH and LQKENI. The CDR3 region has the DNA TGTGCCAGCTCACGACGGGACAGGGATAACTATGGCTACACCTTC. This gives the protein CASSRRDRDNYGYTF.

The chain combines TRBV5-1 with TRBJ1-5, with 9 bases that match TRBD1. V dropped 3 bases and J dropped 0; count of bases not matched to a gene: 7. Germline V gives CDR1 SGHRS, CDR2 YFSETQ. The length of the CDR3 is 17 residues. The CDR3, as DNA: TGCGCCAGCAGCTCCGGGGACAGGGCCGATAGCAATCAGCCCCAGCATTTT. Translation: CASSSGDRADSNQPQHF.

This clone was seen at least ten times. This sequence joins TRBV5-1 and TRBJ2-1; TRBD1 aligns across 7 bases. Germline trimming cut 0 bases from V and 8 bases from J; bases unmatched to any gene: 11. The CDR3 is 16 residues long. In germline, CDR1 is SGHRS, CDR2 YFSETQ. The CDR3 sequence: CASSLVLNRGVDEQFF. The CDR3 DNA reads as TGCGCCAGCAGCTTGGTGCTGAACAGGGGAGTCGATGAGCAGTTCTTC.

This clone has only a few counts. The chain uses TRBV5-1 and TRBJ1-5; no reliable D call. Trimming left V 1 base short and J 5 bases short, with 13 bases between. Germline CDR1 is SGHRS and CDR2 is YFSETQ. This CDR3 is 15 amino acids long. CDR3 sequence (DNA): TGCGCCAGCAGCTTGAGCGGTGGCTCTCATCAGCCCCAGCATTTT. The encoded protein is CASSLSGGSHQPQHF.

This sequence joins TRBV5-4 and TRBJ2-3; D may be TRBD2 (6 bases). The CDR3 contains 15 residues. Trimming took off 4 bases at V and 4 bases at J, with 16 bases between the two ends. Germline CDR1 SGHNT, CDR2 YYREEE (reference sequence). The CDR3 protein is CASSLGTLGADTQYF. CDR3 DNA sequence: TGTGCCAGCAGCCTCGGGACTCTCGGGGCAGATACGCAGTATTTT. The full variable domain, with the rest looked up from reference TRBV5-4 and TRBJ2-3, is ETGVTQSPTHLIKTRGQQVTLRCSSQSGHNTVSWYQQALGQGPQFIFQYYREEENGRGNFPPRFSGLQFPNYSSELNVNALELDDSALYLCASSLGTLGADTQYFGPGTRLTVL.

The CDR3 coding sequence is TGTGCCAGCAGCCCACCTCGTCTTAGCGGGGGGTTGAATGAGCAGTTCTTC. Translating gives CASSPPRLSGGLNEQFF. The genes are TRBV7-9 and TRBJ2-1, with 10 bases lining up with TRBD2. Germline CDR1 SEHNR, CDR2 FQNEAQ (reference sequence). Losses at the gene ends were 5 bases for V and 7 bases for J; bases not matched to a gene: 14. CDR3 length: 17 amino acids.

In its sample, this clone was seen a few times. The chain links TRBV27 to TRBJ1-1; D is uncertain. Germline V CDR1 and CDR2: MNHEY, SMNVEV (reference sequence). Trimming removed 6 bases from V and 2 bases from J, with 13 bases in between. The CDR3 consists of 14 residues. CDR3 sequence: CASRHNLVNTEAFF. In DNA, the CDR3 is TGTGCCAGCAGACATAACCTCGTAAACACTGAAGCTTTCTTT.

This chain connects TRBV6-6 to TRBJ2-1; weak D call: TRBD1 (6 bases). This CDR3 has 14 amino acids. Trimming pared 7 bases from V and 13 bases from J, leaving 23 bases between. The germline V gene has CDR1 MNHNY and CDR2 SVGAGI (reference sequence). The CDR3 DNA reads TGTGCCAGCACCCTCGGGACACATAGTACCGAACAGTTCTTC. This encodes CASTLGTHSTEQFF.

The chain couples TRBV7-2 to TRBJ2-7; 9 bases are shared with TRBD2. The CDR3 length is 14 residues. V dropped 6 bases and J dropped 2; count of bases not matched to a gene: 5. CDR1 is SGHTA, CDR2 FQGNSA, per germline. CDR3 sequence reads: CASRSGGSAYEQYF. CDR3 sequence (DNA): TGTGCCAGCAGAAGCGGGGGGTCGGCCTACGAGCAGTACTTC.

The chain joins TRBV13 to TRBJ2-1, with 7 bases aligning to TRBD2. The junction had 3 bases not matched to a gene; V was cut back by 8 bases and J by 8 bases. The CDR3 contains 11 residues. Per germline, CDR1 PRHDT and CDR2 FYEKMQ (reference sequence). CDR3 nucleotide sequence: TGTGCCAGCGGCCGGGGGGATGAGCAGTTCTTC. Its protein product is CASGRGDEQFF.

This clone was found once. The genes are TRBV28 and TRBJ2-2, with 12 positions matching TRBD1. The CDR3 covers 18 residues. Germline CDR1 and CDR2: MDHEN and SYDVKM. Trimming at V came to 3 bases and at J to 2 bases, leaving 7 bases not matched to a gene. The CDR3, as DNA: TGTGCCAGCAGTTTCCGGGGACAGGGGGCGGATAACACCGGGGAGCTGTTTTTT. This sequence encodes CASSFRGQGADNTGELFF.

The sample holds a few counts of this clone. The genes are TRBV28 and TRBJ1-5, with D possibly TRBD1 on 5 matching bases. CDR3 length: 16 amino acids. Deletions cut 4 bases from V and 6 bases from J, with 19 bases between. CDR1 MDHEN and CDR2 SYDVKM come from the germline V gene. CDR3 DNA: TGTGCCAGCAGTTCGGGGGGTAGGGGAAGGGGTCAGCCCCAGCATTTT. It yields the protein CASSSGGRGRGQPQHF.

The V gene is TRBV7-9, the J gene TRBJ2-1; a weak D match, TRBD1 (6 bases). Trimming removed 5 bases at V and 9 bases at J, with 23 bases between. Per germline, CDR1 SEHNR and CDR2 FQNEAQ (reference sequence). The CDR3 sequence is 16 residues long. CDR3: CASSPFSGPQGREQFF. For the CDR3, the DNA is TGTGCCAGCAGCCCTTTCTCCGGGCCCCAGGGGCGTGAGCAGTTCTTC.